This T cell receptor (beta chain) appears in the sequencing data of a study of radiotherapy plus CTLA-4 blockade in lung cancer. Study-level background: Disease control was seen in 31% of patients, objective responses in about 19%. Study results and limitations: According to reports, early shifts in blood T cell clones, alongside interferon-beta, forecast response most accurately.

In chemo-refractory metastatic non-small-cell lung cancer, patients got ipilimumab CTLA-4 blockade together with focal radiation. Remarks on this clone: Antigen specificity is unknown.

Germline V gene data show CDR1 as SGHRS and CDR2 as YFSETQ. The V and J ends lost 6 bases and 0 bases, in that order; junction bases with no gene match: 6. This CDR3 is built from 16 residues. Using immunoSEQ multiplex PCR, the repertoire was profiled, and TCRdb retains in-frame clones only, with some absent. Here the sample spans 110,000 or so clones, approximately 84% being singletons. This clonotype was sampled from a human donor with non-small cell lung cancer who had a partial response to radiotherapy plus ipilimumab. The chain uses TRBV5-1 and TRBJ2-1; 10 nucleotides agree with TRBD2. Sample: peripheral blood, taken from a patient treated with radiotherapy plus ipilimumab. DNA of the CDR3: TGCGCCAGCACCCGAATAGCGGGAGGCTCCTACAATGAGCAGTTCTTC. Translating it yields CASTRIAGGSYNEQFF.